The entry that follows covers one T cell receptor (beta chain) sequence. What it recognizes is unknown. Naive CD8 cells were CD45RO-negative, positively selected for CCR7, excluding terminally differentiated effector memory CD45RA+ cells. Trimming pared 1 base from V and 2 bases from J, leaving 12 bases between. This CDR3 contains 15 residues. Germline CDR1 is SGHDT and CDR2 is YYEEEE. The sample comes from a study of shared clonotypes between healthy human individuals. The table came from immunoSEQ multiplex PCR; TCRdb's copy has only in-frame clones and leaves some out. The data hold roughly 2 million clones, with approximately 95% observed a single time. Whole-study results and caveats: Clonotypes not shared had lower generation probabilities than those common to all four donors. Sharing across four donors was highest in naive CD4 (roughly 5%) and lowest in memory CD8 (about 0.4%).

This receptor was identified in a man between 18 and 29 years old in good health. Sample: naive CD8+ T cells sorted from blood. The V call is TRBV5-6, the J call TRBJ2-5, with a possible D match to TRBD1 (6 bases). The chain's CDR3 is CASSLRDTYQETQYF. The CDR3 nucleotides are TGTGCCAGCAGCTTGCGGGACACCTATCAAGAGACCCAGTACTTC.